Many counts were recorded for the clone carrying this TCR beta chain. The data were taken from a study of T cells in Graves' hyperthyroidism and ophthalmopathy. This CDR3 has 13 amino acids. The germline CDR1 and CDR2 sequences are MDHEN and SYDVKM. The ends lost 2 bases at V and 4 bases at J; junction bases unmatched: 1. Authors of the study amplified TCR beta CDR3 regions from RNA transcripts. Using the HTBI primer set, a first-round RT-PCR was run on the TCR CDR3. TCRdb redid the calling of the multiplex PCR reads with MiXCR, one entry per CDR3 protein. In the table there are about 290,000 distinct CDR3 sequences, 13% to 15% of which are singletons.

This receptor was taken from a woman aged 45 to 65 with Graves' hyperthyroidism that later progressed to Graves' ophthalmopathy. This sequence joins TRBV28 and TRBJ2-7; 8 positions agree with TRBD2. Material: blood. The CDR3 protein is CASSLGGGYEQYF. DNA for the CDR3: TGTGCCAGCAGTTTAGGCGGGGGGTACGAGCAGTACTTC.